This T cell receptor beta chain came from a study of neurological immune-mediated disorders. Libraries from sorted cells used roughly 900,000 T cells (CD4+ or CD8+). Findings and limits, study-wide: No CDR3 amino acid sequences were shared by expanded clones across subjects, suggesting private repertoires in all groups. Healthy controls had more TCR clonal expansion than multiple sclerosis, which showed the least, whereas HTLV-1-associated myelopathy showed the most.

This clonotype occurred many times. The antigen is undetermined. In each sequencing run, over 160 million TCR-beta sequences were generated from 15-18 subjects. From the 5' RACE reads, TCRdb called clonotypes with MiXCR, one entry per CDR3 protein. The data contain 30,000 to 45,000 distinct CDR3 sequences, approximately 10% of them singletons. This CDR3 spans 16 amino acids. Germline V CDR1 and CDR2: SGHTA, FQGNSA. J lost 4 bases, V lost 3 bases, and 10 bases had no gene match. The sample taken for sequencing was CD4+ T cells from blood. This clonotype was sampled from a woman aged 25 to 39 with HTLV-1-associated myelopathy (HAM/TSP). This rearrangement joins TRBV7-2 to TRBJ1-1, with 8 bases lining up with TRBD1. CDR3 protein: CASSLAGGGPGTEAFF. Written as DNA, the CDR3 is TGTGCCAGCAGCTTGGCAGGGGGCGGTCCGGGCACTGAAGCTTTCTTT.